The 3 T cell receptor beta chains listed next were all sequenced from one sample in a study of control samples from healthy donors and cancer patients. Using immunoSEQ multiplex PCR, the repertoire was profiled, and TCRdb retains in-frame clones only, with some absent. Of around 43,000 clones listed, about 90% are singletons. Input material: blood. The receptors derive from a woman in her forties or fifties in good health.

The rearrangement links TRBV7-2 to TRBJ2-3; D perhaps matches TRBD2 (6 bases). Germline CDR1 SGHTA, CDR2 FQGNSA. V was pared by 10 bases and J by 0 bases, with 17 bases between. This CDR3 comprises 15 residues. CDR3 nucleotides: TGTGCCACCAGGGCCCCTGGGACTAGCACAGATACGCAGTATTTT. Protein sequence: CATRAPGTSTDTQYF.

This chain links TRBV7-2 with TRBJ2-1, with 13 bases identical to TRBD2. The CDR3 has 16 residues. The germline CDR1 and CDR2 sequences are SGHTA and FQGNSA. The junction had 8 bases not matched to a gene; V was cut back by 3 bases and J by 9 bases. CDR3 DNA: TGTGCCAGCAGCTTGAAAACTAGCGGGGGGGCGGGTGAGCAGTTCTTC. Amino acids: CASSLKTSGGAGEQFF.

The chain links TRBV18 to TRBJ1-4, with a weak D call TRBD1 (6 bases). Germline V gives CDR1 KGHSH, CDR2 LQKENI. Trimming pared 4 bases from V and 8 bases from J, leaving 20 bases between. The CDR3 is 16 residues long. CDR3 in amino acids: CASSQTGSPVGEKLFF. CDR3 DNA sequence: TGTGCCAGCTCACAAACAGGGTCCCCTGTCGGGGAAAAACTGTTTTTT. The full variable domain, rest sourced from reference TRBV18 and TRBJ1-4, is NAGVMQNPRHLVRRRGQEARLRCSPMKGHSHVYWYRQLPEEGLKFMVYLQKENIIDESGMPKERFSAEFPKEGPSILRIQQVVRGDSAAYFCASSQTGSPVGEKLFFGSGTQLSVL.